This T cell receptor (beta chain) was recorded in a study of siplizumab effects on memory and regulatory T cells. Libraries were prepared by immunoSEQ multiplex PCR; TCRdb keeps only in-frame clonotypes and omits some of them. The repertoire holds tens of thousands of clones, with 89% as singletons. The V gene lost 6 bases and the J gene lost 6 bases, with 11 bases spanning the gap. The CDR3 consists of 12 residues. Germline CDR1 is SNHLY and CDR2 is FYNNEI. Unstimulated naive, memory, effector memory and TEMRA subsets were sequenced, and this was done in a few donor pairs. Material: naive CD4+ T cells sorted from blood. The origin of this receptor is a human donor in good health. This rearrangement joins TRBV2 to TRBJ1-1; D may be TRBD1 (5 bases). The DNA of the CDR3 is TGTGCCAGCAGGGGGGTAGGGGCTGAAGCTTTCTTT. Translating gives CASRGVGAEAFF.